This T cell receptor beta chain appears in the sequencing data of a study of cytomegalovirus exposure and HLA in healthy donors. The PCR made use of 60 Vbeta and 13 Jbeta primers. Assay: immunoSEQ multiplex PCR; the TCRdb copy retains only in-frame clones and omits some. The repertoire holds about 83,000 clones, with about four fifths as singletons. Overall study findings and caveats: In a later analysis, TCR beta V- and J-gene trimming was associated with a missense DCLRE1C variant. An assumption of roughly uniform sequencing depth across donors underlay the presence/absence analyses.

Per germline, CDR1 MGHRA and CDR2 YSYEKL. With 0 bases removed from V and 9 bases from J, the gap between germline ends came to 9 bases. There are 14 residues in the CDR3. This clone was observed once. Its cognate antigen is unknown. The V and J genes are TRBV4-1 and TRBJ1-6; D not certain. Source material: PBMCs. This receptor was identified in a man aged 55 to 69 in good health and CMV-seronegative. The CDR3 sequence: CASSQEAQASPLHF. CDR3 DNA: TGCGCCAGCAGCCAAGAGGCCCAGGCTTCACCCCTCCACTTT.